Listed below are T cell receptor beta chains from one sample, sequenced in a study of regulatory T cells in long-lasting Graves disease. TCRdb reanalysed the multiplex PCR reads using MiXCR and keeps one entry per CDR3 protein. This sample has about 420,000 distinct CDR3 sequences, with about a quarter found just once. The source material was peripheral blood mononuclear cells (PBMCs), sampled when the disease was refractory, from a patient treated with antithyroid drugs. Receptor source: a female donor with Graves disease. CDR3s include the opening cysteine and the closing phenylalanine or tryptophan. D genes are given only for firm matches. Clone size is stated in some rows and not others, as once, few, many or a class when expanded.

>-|many|TRBJ2-7|13|TRBV12-3/TRBV12-4
TGTGCCAGCAGTTCCGGGACGGACCTCGAGCAGTACTTC
CASSSGTDLEQYF
>-|-|TRBJ1-1|16|TRBV2
TGTGCCAGCAGTGTCGCGGTCGGAGGGGTGAACACTGAAGCTTTCTTT
CASSVAVGGVNTEAFF
>-|few|TRBJ1-2|15|TRBV5-8
TGTGCCAGCAGCTTGGAGAGGGTCCGTGACTATGGCTACACCTTC
CASSLERVRDYGYTF
>TRBD1|few|TRBJ2-7|14|TRBV18
TGTGCCAGCTCACAAACCGGGACAGGGTTCATGGGGTACTTC
CASSQTGTGFMGYF
>TRBD2|few|TRBJ2-6|17|TRBV18
TGTGCCAGCTCACGACTAGCGGGAGGATCCGGGGCCAACGTCCTGACTTTC
CASSRLAGGSGANVLTF
>-|many|TRBJ1-2|13|TRBV3-1
TGTGCCAGCAGCCAAGATCGACAGTATGACTACACCTTC
CASSQDRQYDYTF
>-|-|TRBJ2-7|12|TRBV12-5
TGTGCTAGTGCTCGTCCGGGGGCCGAGCAGTACTTC
CASARPGAEQYF
>-|few|TRBJ2-7|14|TRBV12-3/TRBV12-4
TGTGCCAGCAGCCTAGGGGGGGACCTCTACGAGCAGTACTTC
CASSLGGDLYEQYF
>-|few|TRBJ2-1|14|TRBV20-1
TGCAGTGCCGACGGGAGTTTAACCTACAATGAGCAGTTCTTC
CSADGSLTYNEQFF
>-|-|TRBJ2-4|14|TRBV20-1
TGCAGTGCTAGAGATCTACTAGCTTCGAACATTCAGTACTTC
CSARDLLASNIQYF
>-|many|TRBJ1-2|14|TRBV12-3/TRBV12-4
TGTGCCAGCAGTTTTCAAGGGGTGCTCTATGGCTACACCTTC
CASSFQGVLYGYTF
>-|few|TRBJ2-2|14|TRBV2
TGTGCCAGCAAACTTGGGACGGCCGCCGGGGAGCTGTTTTTT
CASKLGTAAGELFF
>-|-|TRBJ2-5|14|TRBV11-2
TGTGCCAGCAGCTTAGACTCCTCACGGGGGACCCAGTACTTC
CASSLDSSRGTQYF
>TRBD1|many|TRBJ2-2|15|TRBV5-1
TGCGCCAGCAGCCCCTCCGGGACAGTGACCGGGGAGCTGTTTTTT
CASSPSGTVTGELFF
>TRBD1|few|TRBJ1-1|14|TRBV19
TGTGCCAGTATTCGGACAGGGGAGGACACTGAAGCTTTCTTT
CASIRTGEDTEAFF
>-|many|TRBJ2-5|12|TRBV28
TGTGCCAGCACCCAGGGGTTAGAGACCCAGTACTTC
CASTQGLETQYF
>-|many|TRBJ2-2|16|TRBV28
TGTGCCAGCAGTTTAATGGGGGAGCGGGTCACCGGGGAGCTGTTTTTT
CASSLMGERVTGELFF
>TRBD2|-|TRBJ2-3|15|TRBV6-2/TRBV6-3
TGTGCCAGCACCGGACTAGCGGGAGGGGTAGATACGCAGTATTTT
CASTGLAGGVDTQYF
>TRBD1|-|TRBJ1-3|16|TRBV5-1
TGCGCCAGCAGCTTGACTGGGACAGAGTCTGGAAACACCATATATTTT
CASSLTGTESGNTIYF
>-|few|TRBJ2-1|16|TRBV4-1
TGCGCCAGCAGCCAAGTGCGCCTAGCTCACTACAATGAGCAGTTCTTC
CASSQVRLAHYNEQFF
>-|many|TRBJ2-6|17|TRBV28
TGTGCCAGCAGTACGGCCAGCGCGGGGTCTGGGGCCAACGTCCTGACTTTC
CASSTASAGSGANVLTF
>-|many|TRBJ1-1|13|TRBV28
TGTGCCAGCAGCCTAGGACACCGCACTGAAGCTTTCTTT
CASSLGHRTEAFF
>-|few|TRBJ1-2|14|TRBV7-9
TGTGCCAGCAGCTTAGTACCAGGGAACTATGGCTACACCTTC
CASSLVPGNYGYTF
>TRBD2|many|TRBJ2-2|15|TRBV5-1
TGTGCCAGCAGCTTGGCGGGAGGGAACACCGGGGAGCTGTTTTTT
CASSLAGGNTGELFF
>TRBD1|-|TRBJ2-5|14|TRBV20-1
TGCAGTGCTAGCTCGGACAGGGCTGTAGAGACCCAGTACTTC
CSASSDRAVETQYF